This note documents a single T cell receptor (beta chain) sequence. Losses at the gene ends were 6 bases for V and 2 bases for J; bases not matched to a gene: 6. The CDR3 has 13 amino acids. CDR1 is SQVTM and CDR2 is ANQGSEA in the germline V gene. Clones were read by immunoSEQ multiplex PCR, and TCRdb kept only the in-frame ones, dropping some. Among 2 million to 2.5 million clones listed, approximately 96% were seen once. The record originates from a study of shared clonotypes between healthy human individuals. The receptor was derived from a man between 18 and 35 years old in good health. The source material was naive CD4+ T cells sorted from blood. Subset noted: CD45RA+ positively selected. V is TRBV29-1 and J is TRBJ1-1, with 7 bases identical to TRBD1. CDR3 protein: CSVVGTANTEAFF. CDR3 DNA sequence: TGCAGCGTGGTCGGGACAGCAAACACTGAAGCTTTCTTT.